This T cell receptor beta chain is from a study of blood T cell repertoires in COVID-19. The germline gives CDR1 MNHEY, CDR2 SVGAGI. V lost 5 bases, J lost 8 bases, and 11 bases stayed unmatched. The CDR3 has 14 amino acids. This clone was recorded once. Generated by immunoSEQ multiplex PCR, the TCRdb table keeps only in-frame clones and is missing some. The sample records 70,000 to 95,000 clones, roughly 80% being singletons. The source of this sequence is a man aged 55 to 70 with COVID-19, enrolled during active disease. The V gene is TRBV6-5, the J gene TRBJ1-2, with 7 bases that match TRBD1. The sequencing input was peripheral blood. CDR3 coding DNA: TGTGCCAGCAGTCCCAGGGGGGAACGGAGAGGCTACACCTTC. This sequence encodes CASSPRGERRGYTF.